The T cell receptor (beta chain) described here comes from a study of blood T cell repertoires in COVID-19 (TCRdb year 2020). In the study overall: Collaborator samples came from the United States, Italy and Spain and covered acute and convalescent phases of COVID-19. The prospective study material was composed of cDNA or gDNA derived from T cells, B-cell-depleted T cells, or PBMCs. The dataset comprised deeply sampled blood TCRbeta repertoires from subjects exposed to, actively infected with, or recovered from COVID-19. A freely available public database, intended as a resource for researchers studying the immune response to SARS-CoV-2, is where the repertoires were released. The samples were drawn from two sources: the first 160 participants of the ongoing ImmuneRACE study, and 1,254 subjects contributed by 6 global collaborators. A de-identified subject ID, COVID-19 status, age in years and sex were almost always included in the sample metadata. Where available, HLA class I and class II types were taken from metadata supplied by the sample provider and were not determined by assay-based typing. The research as a whole found: How much clinical and demographic metadata was included differed by source and by participant, and the metadata was provided uncurated.

Remarks on this clone: The antigen this receptor binds is unknown. The input lacks base qualities; no much larger clone sits a single base away.

The immunoSEQ Assay, a bias-controlled multiplex PCR, was used to amplify TCRbeta CDR3 regions from genomic DNA. In the paper's pipeline: The number of nucleated cells in each sample was estimated from the amplification of reference gene primers within the assay. Sequence reads were collapsed and filtered to measure the absolute abundance of every unique TCRbeta CDR3 rearrangement. For each sample, productive Simpson clonality was calculated as the square root of Simpson's diversity index over productive rearrangements. TCRdb took over this immuneACCESS table, retaining in-frame rearrangements with V and J assigned. Such tables are incomplete; in checked studies, under half of the missing clones stem from an unresolved V gene, and the remainder is unexplained. The V and J calls and the clone size are those of that table, but D and trimming were determined from the DNA. This sample gives tens of thousands of clones in total; more than 75% of them show up just once. The ten largest clones take up under 20% of the sample.

From V the trimming removes 5 bases and from J it removes 3 bases, while the gene matches leave 12 bases of the junction unaccounted for. From its cysteine to its phenylalanine, the CDR3 spans 16 amino acids. Solely the CDR3 DNA is kept, with 48 bases framed from the first base. According to the germline V gene, CDR1 reads SGHTA and CDR2 reads FQGNSA. Each collaborating institution followed its own protocols to collect whole blood in K2EDTA tubes. For TCRbeta analysis, collaborators shipped samples as frozen whole blood, isolated PBMCs, or DNA extracted from either of those sample types. Source material: peripheral blood. The V and J segments used are TRBV7-2 and TRBJ2-7, with 8 junctional bases fitting TRBD1. This TCR came from a man in his 70s with acute or convalescent COVID-19. In nucleotide form, the sequence is TGTGCCAGCAGCCCATACCCCGGGACAGGTATCTACGAGCAGTACTTC. This sequence encodes CASSPYPGTGIYEQYF.